The sequence of this T cell receptor (beta chain) was determined in a study of CD8 T cells in ankylosing spondylitis. Per germline, CDR1 SGHTA and CDR2 FQGNSA. CDR3 length equals 16 residues. With 3 bases removed from V and 0 bases from J, the gap between germline ends came to 11 bases. Each TCR beta library was made by quantitative 5'-RACE that incorporated molecular barcodes. TCRdb ran MiXCR on the 5' RACE reads and lists one entry per CDR3 protein. The data show nearly 350,000 distinct CDR3 sequences, 14% to 15% seen once. Findings and limits, study-wide: Characteristic, it appeared, of ankylosing spondylitis blood was a TCR beta motif of seven or eight highly homologous variants. As reported, disease-linked clones showed significant enrichment in matched ankylosing spondylitis synovial fluid.

As to this clonotype: What it recognizes is unknown.

The clonotype originates from a male donor with ankylosing spondylitis or in good health (not recorded which). The chain couples TRBV7-2 to TRBJ2-2; the D gene is possibly TRBD1 (6 bases). Sequencing input: blood, either unsorted or a sorted T cell fraction (not recorded which). The DNA of the CDR3 is TGTGCCAGCAGCTTTCGAGGGGGAACGAACACCGGGGAGCTGTTTTTT. Translating gives CASSFRGGTNTGELFF. The full variable domain, in which reference TRBV7-2 and TRBJ2-2 provide the parts outside the CDR3, is GAGVSQSPSNKVTEKGKDVELRCDPISGHTALYWYRQSLGQGLEFLIYFQGNSAPDKSGLPSDRFSAERTGGSVSTLTIQRTQQEDSAVYLCASSFRGGTNTGELFFGEGSRLTVL.